This passage covers 29 T cell receptor beta chains from one sample sequenced in a study of regulatory T cells in long-lasting Graves disease. Time point specified: newly diagnosed GD, antithyroid drugs for less than 3 months. With RNA extracted from PBMCs as input, the TCR library was made. Combining iRepertoire HTBI primers with Arm-PCR of CDR3 regions, the authors built TCR beta libraries. A single record per CDR3 protein comes from TCRdb applying MiXCR to the multiplex PCR reads. Of some 400,000 distinct CDR3 sequences listed, more than 13% are singletons. The same sample was also studied in work on T cells in Graves' hyperthyroidism and ophthalmopathy.

This specimen was peripheral blood mononuclear cells (PBMCs), taken at new diagnosis, from a patient treated with antithyroid drugs. The source of these receptors is a woman under 40 with Graves disease.

Only a few counts were recorded for this clonotype. The rearrangement uses TRBV29-1 and TRBJ1-1, with D maybe TRBD1 (5 bases). Germline CDR1 SQVTM, CDR2 ANQGSEA. V lost 6 bases and J lost 5, with 10 bases in between. The CDR3 spans 11 residues. CDR3 bases: TGCAGCGTAGAGAAGGGGACTGAAGCTTTCTTT. This sequence encodes CSVEKGTEAFF.

V is TRBV2 and J is TRBJ1-1; TRBD1 aligns across 7 bases. Germline V CDR1 and CDR2: SNHLY, FYNNEI. The trim removed 8 bases at V and 0 bases at J, leaving 6 bases unmatched. The CDR3 sequence is 14 residues long. The CDR3: CASLSGQMNTEAFF. The CDR3 DNA sequence: TGTGCCAGCCTCTCGGGACAGATGAACACTGAAGCTTTCTTT.

The chain links TRBV4-1 to TRBJ1-1; D is uncertain. The CDR3 consists of 13 residues. Looked up from germline, CDR1 is MGHRA and CDR2 is YSYEKL. The germline V and J ends were trimmed by 4 bases and 7 bases, with 13 bases remaining between them. The CDR3 protein is CASSLSIEDEAFF. The CDR3, as DNA: TGCGCCAGCAGCCTGTCAATCGAGGATGAAGCTTTCTTT.

This clonotype was picked up many times. V gene TRBV2 combines with J gene TRBJ2-4; D may be TRBD2 (5 bases). Trimming cost V 4 bases and J 6 bases, with 16 bases left between them. Germline lookup yields CDR1 SNHLY and CDR2 FYNNEI. CDR3 size: 15 residues. The CDR3 DNA sequence: TGTGCCAGCAGTGGTGTTCGGGAAGGAGGAAACATTCAGTACTTC. Residues: CASSGVREGGNIQYF.

The chain is built from TRBV5-1 and TRBJ1-4; TRBD1 agrees at 9 bases. Germline values: CDR1 SGHRS, CDR2 YFSETQ. Trimming took 4 bases from V and 5 from J; bases not matched to a gene: 9. The CDR3 has 16 amino acids. Here the CDR3 reads CASSRGPGTGNEKLFF. For the CDR3, the DNA is TGCGCCAGCAGCCGGGGGCCCGGGACAGGGAATGAAAAACTGTTTTTT.

Many counts were recorded for this clonotype. CDR3 amino acids: CASSVAGASTDTQYF. For the CDR3, the DNA is TGTGCCAGCAGTGTAGCGGGAGCGAGCACAGATACGCAGTATTTT. J is TRBJ2-3 and V is TRBV6-1; TRBD2 matches at 9 bases. V dropped 4 bases and J dropped 0; count of bases not matched to a gene: 2. Germline V lookup: CDR1 MNHNS, CDR2 SASEGT. The CDR3 is 15 amino acids.

At least ten counts were recorded for this clonotype. V gene TRBV10-3 combines with J gene TRBJ1-1, with TRBD1 as a possible D gene (6 bases). This CDR3 has 14 amino acids. The V gene lost 3 bases and the J gene lost 1 base, with 9 bases spanning the gap. From germline, CDR1 is ENHRY and CDR2 SYGVKD. CDR3 DNA: TGTGCCATCAGTGACCGGGGACAGAACACTGAAGCTTTCTTT. Its translation: CAISDRGQNTEAFF.

This clonotype has ten or more counts. CDR3 bases: TGTGCCAGCAGCCGGGGCGGGAGGGCACGTGAGCAGTTCTTC. Residues: CASSRGGRAREQFF. The V and J genes are TRBV3-1 and TRBJ2-1, with 9 bases fitting TRBD2. From germline, CDR1 is LGHDT and CDR2 YNNKEL (reference sequence). Germline trimming cut 4 bases from V and 9 bases from J; bases unmatched to any gene: 7. This CDR3 is built from 14 residues.

There are many counts of this clonotype. The genes are TRBV18 and TRBJ2-7; D is undetermined. Germline CDR1 reads KGHSH; CDR2 reads LQKENI. Trimming left V 1 base short and J 0 bases short, with 4 bases between. The CDR3 runs 13 residues. CDR3 amino acids: CASSPQSSYEQYF. The CDR3 DNA sequence: TGTGCCAGCTCACCACAGAGCTCCTACGAGCAGTACTTC.

The CDR3 protein is CASFGLAEDEQTFSYNEQYF. The CDR3 region has the DNA TGTGCCAGCTTCGGACTAGCGGAGGATGAGCAAACCTTCTCCTACAATGAGCAGTACTTC. The V and J genes are TRBV12-3 or TRBV12-4 and TRBJ2-4; TRBD2 agrees at 10 bases. The CDR3 is 20 amino acids. After removal of 8 bases from V and 13 bases from J, the junction contained 32 bases not matched to a gene.

This clonotype was found many times. V is TRBV5-4 and J is TRBJ2-2; D is uncertain. CDR1 SGHNT and CDR2 YYREEE come from the germline V gene (reference sequence). This CDR3 contains 15 residues. The V end lost 2 bases, the J end lost 3 bases, and 11 bases lay between the germline ends. CDR3 nucleotides: TGTGCCAGCAGCTTACCCATAGATGACACCGGGGAGCTGTTTTTT. Protein product: CASSLPIDDTGELFF. The whole variable domain, remainder taken from reference TRBV5-4 and TRBJ2-2, is ETGVTQSPTHLIKTRGQQVTLRCSSQSGHNTVSWYQQALGQGPQFIFQYYREEENGRGNFPPRFSGLQFPNYSSELNVNALELDDSALYLCASSLPIDDTGELFFGEGSRLTVL.

In this sample, this clonotype turned up many times. This sequence joins TRBV2 and TRBJ1-5, with D unresolved. The CDR3 extends over 15 amino acids. Germline CDR1 and CDR2: SNHLY and FYNNEI. V was trimmed by 4 bases and J by 5 bases, leaving 15 bases between them. CDR3 in amino acids: CASSGGTAWDQPQHF. The CDR3 region has the DNA TGTGCCAGCAGTGGGGGTACAGCGTGGGATCAGCCCCAGCATTTT.

This clonotype was seen ten or more times. The chain is built from TRBV18 and TRBJ2-1; a possible D gene is TRBD2 (6 bases). This CDR3 has 17 amino acids. Between the trimmed V and J ends, which lost 3 bases and 7 bases, there was a span of 22 bases. Germline CDR1 reads KGHSH; CDR2 reads LQKENI. This chain's CDR3 is CASSPLLSGGTPNEQFF. CDR3 DNA sequence: TGTGCCAGCTCACCTTTGCTCAGCGGAGGGACGCCAAATGAGCAGTTCTTC.

Many counts were recorded for this clonotype. The chain combines TRBV18 with TRBJ1-5, with D unresolved. From germline, CDR1 is KGHSH and CDR2 LQKENI. The CDR3 runs 16 residues. V lost 1 base, J lost 1 base, and 11 bases lay in between. The CDR3 protein is CASSPLPRRSNQPQHF. CDR3 bases: TGTGCCAGCTCACCACTGCCGCGCAGGAGCAATCAGCCCCAGCATTTT.

This clonotype has ten or more counts. The chain employs TRBV6-5 and TRBJ1-2; possible D gene TRBD1, 5 bases. This CDR3 region has 15 residues. Germline assignment: CDR1 MNHEY and CDR2 SVGAGI. Trimming removed 4 bases from V and 10 bases from J, with 22 bases in between. The CDR3 spells CASSSGLDSLWIYTF. Here the CDR3 DNA reads TGTGCCAGCAGTTCGGGGCTAGACAGCCTATGGATCTACACCTTC.

This clonotype was seen at least ten times. This chain links TRBV28 with TRBJ2-1; 8 bases fit TRBD2. Germline V lookup: CDR1 MDHEN, CDR2 SYDVKM. J was trimmed by 3 bases and V by 6 bases; bases with no gene match: 1. This CDR3 region has 13 residues. The CDR3 is CASRLADYNEQFF. The CDR3 DNA reads as TGTGCCAGCAGACTAGCGGACTACAATGAGCAGTTCTTC.

This clonotype was observed a handful of times. The chain uses TRBV29-1 and TRBJ1-4, with D uncertain. Trimming cost V 5 bases and J 3 bases, with 10 bases left between them. Germline V CDR1 and CDR2: SQVTM, ANQGSEA. The CDR3 length is 13 residues. The DNA for the CDR3 is TGCAGCGTTTCGACCCTCTCTAATGAAAAACTGTTTTTT. It specifies CSVSTLSNEKLFF.

This clonotype has a count of ten or more. The rearrangement links TRBV12-3 or TRBV12-4 to TRBJ1-3; no firm D call. The CDR3 totals 13 residues. Between the trimmed V and J ends, which lost 4 bases and 7 bases, there was a span of 11 bases. Here the CDR3 DNA reads TGTGCCAGCAGTTGGACTGCTCAGAACACCATATATTTT. Amino acid sequence: CASSWTAQNTIYF.

This clonotype was seen at least ten times. The V gene is TRBV5-4, the J gene TRBJ2-7; 10 bases fit TRBD1. V dropped 4 bases and J dropped 5; count of bases not matched to a gene: 6. This CDR3 spans 14 amino acids. Germline CDR1 SGHNT, CDR2 YYREEE (reference sequence). DNA for the CDR3: TGTGCCAGCAGCGGCCGGGACAGGGGCAACGAGCAGTACTTC. Protein: CASSGRDRGNEQYF.

This clonotype has a count of ten or more. The rearrangement uses TRBV2 and TRBJ1-5; no definite D call. This CDR3 contains 13 residues. The V end was cut by 4 bases, the J end by 7 bases, with 11 bases between. Germline CDR1 reads SNHLY; CDR2 reads FYNNEI. The CDR3 sequence: CASSARGGQPQHF. CDR3 in DNA: TGTGCCAGCAGTGCCCGCGGTGGGCAGCCCCAGCATTTT.

This chain links TRBV7-9 with TRBJ2-1, with D possibly TRBD2 on 6 matching bases. V lost 6 bases to trimming and J lost 4 bases, with 10 bases between them. Germline V lookup: CDR1 SEHNR, CDR2 FQNEAQ (reference sequence). The CDR3 sequence is 13 residues long. In nucleotides, the CDR3 is TGTGCCAGCAGTGACGGGGGATACAATGAGCAGTTCTTC. Protein product: CASSDGGYNEQFF.

This clonotype was counted a few times. The chain joins TRBV30 to TRBJ2-3; 11 bases are shared with TRBD2. The germline gives CDR1 GTSNPN, CDR2 SVGIG (reference sequence). The CDR3 totals 15 residues. V dropped 1 base and J dropped 2; count of bases not matched to a gene: 2. Here the CDR3 DNA reads TGTGCCTGGAGTGCGACTAGCGGGAACACAGATACGCAGTATTTT. This sequence encodes CAWSATSGNTDTQYF.

A remark on this clonotype: One junction end disagrees with the germline gene, perhaps due to a read error. The chain combines TRBV6-1 with TRBJ2-5, with TRBD1 matching over 10 bases. CDR1 is MNHNS, CDR2 SASEGT, per germline. The CDR3 is 14 amino acids. CDR3 region: CASRTDRGQGTQYF. The DNA of the CDR3 is TGTGCCAGCAGGACAGACAGGGGGCAAGGGACCCAGTACTTC.

The chain has TRBV7-2 and TRBJ2-7, with a tentative D call TRBD2 (6 bases). Per germline, CDR1 SGHTA and CDR2 FQGNSA. V lost 7 bases, J lost 0 bases, and 7 bases lay in between. The CDR3 runs to 12 residues. The CDR3 region is CASTGLSYEQYF. The CDR3 DNA is TGTGCCAGCACGGGACTCTCCTACGAGCAGTACTTC.

This clonotype showed up just a few times. V gene TRBV19 combines with J gene TRBJ2-5, with 8 bases lining up with TRBD2. The germline V gene encodes CDR1 LNHDA and CDR2 SQIVND (reference sequence). Unmatched junction bases numbered 9, after V lost 6 bases and J lost 0 bases. The CDR3 length is 16 residues. The CDR3 reads CASRPAGGGDQETQYF. CDR3 DNA: TGTGCCAGTAGACCAGCCGGGGGGGGGGACCAAGAGACCCAGTACTTC.

This rearrangement joins TRBV7-2 to TRBJ2-3; D is unclear. The CDR3 runs 15 residues. Germline V gene data show CDR1 as SGHTA and CDR2 as FQGNSA. Between the trimmed V and J ends, which lost 5 bases and 4 bases, there was a span of 16 bases. CDR3: CASSDRVGLADTQYF. The CDR3 nucleotides read TGTGCCAGCAGCGACCGGGTCGGTCTGGCAGATACGCAGTATTTT.

For this clonotype: Since a much larger clone is just one base distant, this may be a read error. This chain joins TRBV11-2 and TRBJ2-3; 11 nucleotides agree with TRBD2. This CDR3 has 16 residues. Germline CDR1 reads SGHAT; CDR2 reads FQNNGV. The CDR3 sequence is CAGSEGLAENYHTQYF. CDR3 nucleotides: TGTGCCGGCAGCGAGGGACTAGCGGAGAACTACCATACGCAGTATTTT. Variable domain in full (rest from reference TRBV11-2 and TRBJ2-3): EAGVAQSPRYKIIEKRQSVAFWCNPISGHATLYWYQQILGQGPKLLIQFQNNGVVDDSQLPKDRFSAERLKGVDSTLKIQPAKLEDSAVYLCAGSEGLAENYHTQYFGPGTRLTVL.

This clonotype has at least ten counts. The V call is TRBV20-1, the J call TRBJ1-1; D gene ambiguous. Trimming removed 5 bases at V and 4 bases at J, with 11 bases between. Looked up from germline, CDR1 is DFQATT and CDR2 is SNEGSKA (reference sequence). The CDR3 contains 12 residues. CDR3 nucleotide sequence: TGCAGTGCTGCGGGAGGAGGCACTGAAGCTTTCTTT. Translating gives CSAAGGGTEAFF.

V is TRBV20-1 and J is TRBJ2-1, with TRBD2 matching 13 bases. This CDR3 contains 17 residues. The ends lost 3 bases at V and 1 base at J; junction bases unmatched: 6. CDR1 DFQATT and CDR2 SNEGSKA come from the germline V gene (reference sequence). The CDR3 DNA reads TGCAGTGCTAGCAGGACTAGCGGGAGAGGTTCCTACAATGAGCAGTTCTTC. It is translated as CSASRTSGRGSYNEQFF.